The 23 T cell receptor beta chains presented below share a single source sample, sequenced in a study of identifying expanded T cells in peripheral blood. The protocol was immunoSEQ multiplex PCR, while the TCRdb copy is restricted to in-frame clones and leaves out a portion. The table lists 75,000 to 95,000 clones, approximately 91% of them singletons. Sample: blood. These receptors all stem from a person aged 18 to 75 in good health.

This rearrangement joins TRBV15 to TRBJ1-4; unclear D gene. CDR1 and CDR2 (germline): LNHNV, YYDKDF (reference sequence). V was cut by 0 bases and J by 7 bases, with 18 bases left in between. The CDR3 sequence is 17 residues long. CDR3 DNA: TGTGCCACCAGCAGAGAGGGGTTCAGGCCGCGGGGTGAAAAACTGTTTTTT. Translating it yields CATSREGFRPRGEKLFF.

The rearrangement joins TRBV2 to TRBJ2-5; D gene uncertain. The CDR3 covers 13 residues. Trimming pared 0 bases from V and 4 bases from J, leaving 6 bases between. CDR1 and CDR2 (germline): SNHLY, FYNNEI. CDR3 residues: CASSEALSETQYF. The CDR3 DNA is TGTGCCAGCAGTGAAGCGCTTTCAGAGACCCAGTACTTC. Full variable domain (missing parts from reference TRBV2 and TRBJ2-5): EPEVTQTPSHQVTQMGQEVILRCVPISNHLYFYWYRQILGQKVEFLVSFYNNEISEKSEIFDDQFSVERPDGSNFTLKIRSTKLEDSAMYFCASSEALSETQYFGPGTRLLVL.

V usage is TRBV27 and J usage is TRBJ1-1, with a possible D match to TRBD1 (6 bases). Trimming left V 4 bases short and J 5 bases short, with 11 bases between. This CDR3 has 13 residues. Per the germline V gene, CDR1 is MNHEY and CDR2 is SMNVEV (reference sequence). This CDR3 reads CASSSKTGTEAFF. CDR3 nucleotides: TGTGCCAGCAGTTCCAAGACAGGTACTGAAGCTTTCTTT.

V usage is TRBV5-1 and J usage is TRBJ2-2; TRBD1 matches 7 bases. Germline CDR1 SGHRS, CDR2 YFSETQ. The J segment lost 6 bases and the V segment lost 1 base, leaving 6 bases of the junction unmatched. The CDR3 runs 15 residues. Written as DNA, the CDR3 is TGCGCCAGCAGCTTGCCCTTTGACAGGGCCGGGGAGCTGTTTTTT. It yields the protein CASSLPFDRAGELFF.

The chain is built from TRBV9 and TRBJ2-6, with D unclear. CDR3 length: 16 residues. Trimming left V 0 bases short and J 0 bases short, with 7 bases between. Germline CDR1 SGDLS, CDR2 YYNGEE. The CDR3 DNA is TGTGCCAGCAGCGTAGGGCAGAACTCTGGGGCCAACGTCCTGACTTTC. Residues: CASSVGQNSGANVLTF.

The J gene is TRBJ1-2, the V gene TRBV29-1; D remains unclear. Germline CDR1 reads SQVTM; CDR2 reads ANQGSEA. V was clipped by 1 base and J by 8 bases, with 14 bases between them. The CDR3 loop spans 13 amino acids. CDR3 loop: CSVEATAFGGYTF. For the CDR3, the DNA is TGCAGCGTTGAAGCTACAGCCTTTGGAGGCTACACCTTC.

This sequence joins TRBV9 and TRBJ1-1; D unresolved. V lost 7 bases to trimming and J lost 1 base, with 11 bases between them. In germline, CDR1 is SGDLS, CDR2 YYNGEE. The CDR3 sequence is 13 residues long. The CDR3 DNA is TGTGCCAGCTCGAGCCGGGGGAACACTGAAGCTTTCTTT. This codes for CASSSRGNTEAFF.

The chain combines TRBV28 with TRBJ1-3, with D unresolved. The germline V and J ends were trimmed by 5 bases and 0 bases, with 14 bases remaining between them. The CDR3 runs 16 residues. In germline, CDR1 is MDHEN, CDR2 SYDVKM. Here the CDR3 reads CASSTDRPLSGNTIYF. In nucleotides, the CDR3 is TGTGCCAGCAGTACGGACCGACCCCTCTCTGGAAACACCATATATTTT.

V gene TRBV7-2 combines with J gene TRBJ2-1; 8 bases match TRBD2. Trimming removed 0 bases from V and 4 bases from J; junction bases left unmatched: 2. This CDR3 has 15 amino acids. Germline V CDR1 and CDR2: SGHTA, FQGNSA. The CDR3 nucleotides read TGTGCCAGCAGCTTAGCTAGCGGGACTTACAATGAGCAGTTCTTC. Translating it yields CASSLASGTYNEQFF.

The V gene is TRBV4-2, the J gene TRBJ2-5, with TRBD2 matching 10 bases. The CDR3 loop spans 17 amino acids. V trimming: 1 base; J trimming: 4 bases; junction bases outside the gene matches: 9. Germline V gene sequence: CDR1 LGHNA, CDR2 YNFKEQ. The chain's CDR3 is CASSQVPPSGSLETQYF. As DNA, the CDR3 is TGTGCCAGCAGCCAAGTCCCCCCTAGCGGGAGCTTAGAGACCCAGTACTTC.

This chain joins TRBV4-1 and TRBJ2-1; D tentatively reads TRBD1 or TRBD2 (6 bases each). V shed 1 base and J shed 6 bases, with 13 bases lying between them. This CDR3 is built from 15 residues. Germline assignment: CDR1 MGHRA and CDR2 YSYEKL. CDR3 coding DNA: TGCGCCAGCAGCCAAGGGGGGGCGATTCGCAATGAGCAGTTCTTC. Its protein product is CASSQGGAIRNEQFF.

This clone appeared once. The CDR3: CASSEMVGYYGYTF. DNA for the CDR3: TGTGCCAGCAGTGAAATGGTCGGGTACTATGGCTACACCTTC. This chain links TRBV28 with TRBJ1-2; D remains ambiguous. Trimming pared 5 bases from V and 3 bases from J, leaving 13 bases between. Germline-derived CDR1 and CDR2 are MDHEN and SYDVKM. CDR3 length equals 14 residues.

CDR3 DNA: TGTGCCAGTAGTAAAAACACCCACAGGGGACGAGCTTTCTTT. Translated, it gives CASSKNTHRGRAFF. The rearrangement links TRBV19 to TRBJ1-1, with 7 positions matching TRBD1. After removal of 4 bases from V and 10 bases from J, the junction contained 12 bases not matched to a gene. The V gene's germline CDR1 is LNHDA and CDR2 SQIVND (reference sequence). CDR3 length: 14 amino acids.

V is TRBV27 and J is TRBJ2-5; TRBD2 is a possible D gene (6 bases). The CDR3 spans 16 residues. The V and J ends lost 1 base and 5 bases respectively, with 17 bases between them. Per the germline V gene, CDR1 is MNHEY and CDR2 is SMNVEV (reference sequence). The CDR3 DNA sequence: TGTGCCAGCAGTTTATTTCGAGTGGGAGGCGCGGAGACCCAGTACTTC. Its protein is CASSLFRVGGAETQYF.

CDR3: CASSPTRGLYGYTF. CDR3 coding DNA: TGTGCCAGTAGTCCCACCAGGGGGCTCTATGGCTACACCTTC. The chain has TRBV19 and TRBJ1-2; TRBD1 agrees at 8 bases. The CDR3 loop spans 14 amino acids. Trimming cost V 5 bases and J 4 bases; bases outside gene matches: 6. Germline V gene lookup returns CDR1 LNHDA and CDR2 SQIVND (reference sequence).

The chain uses TRBV5-1 and TRBJ2-5; D might be TRBD1 or TRBD2, each matching 5 bases. This CDR3 has 17 residues. Germline V gene sequence: CDR1 SGHRS, CDR2 YFSETQ. Trimming pared 3 bases from V and 1 base from J, leaving 19 bases between. The CDR3 reads CASSSSLAGGIQETQYF. In DNA form, the CDR3 reads TGCGCCAGCAGCTCATCCTTAGCTGGGGGAATCCAAGAGACCCAGTACTTC.

The gene calls are TRBV19 and TRBJ2-6; TRBD1 matches at 8 bases. This CDR3 is 17 amino acids long. V shed 3 bases, J shed 0 bases, and the junction held 4 bases outside the gene matches. The germline V gene has CDR1 LNHDA and CDR2 SQIVND (reference sequence). CDR3 residues: CASSMGQVFSGANVLTF. In DNA, the CDR3 is TGTGCCAGTAGTATGGGACAGGTGTTCTCTGGGGCCAACGTCCTGACTTTC.

This chain joins TRBV4-2 and TRBJ2-7; 9 bases are a match to TRBD2. Germline V gene data show CDR1 as LGHNA and CDR2 as YNFKEQ. J was trimmed by 4 bases and V by 4 bases; bases with no gene match: 8. CDR3 size: 15 residues. The CDR3: CASSRETSGNYEQYF. The DNA of the CDR3 is TGTGCCAGCAGCCGAGAGACTAGCGGAAATTACGAGCAGTACTTC.

The chain employs TRBV9 and TRBJ2-1; weak D call: TRBD1 (5 bases). The CDR3 covers 15 residues. CDR1 SGDLS and CDR2 YYNGEE come from the germline V gene. Trimming pared 4 bases from V and 4 bases from J, leaving 15 bases between. CDR3 residues: CASSTGPSPYNEQFF. The CDR3 DNA is TGTGCCAGCAGCACAGGACCATCCCCGTACAATGAGCAGTTCTTC.

This clone was observed a single time. This chain connects TRBV5-4 to TRBJ2-5, with TRBD1 matching over 9 bases. The CDR3 contains 14 residues. CDR1 is SGHNT and CDR2 is YYREEE in the germline V gene (reference sequence). V shed 3 bases, J shed 3 bases, and the junction held 3 bases outside the gene matches. Here the CDR3 reads CASSSGQGKETQYF. The CDR3 nucleotides are TGTGCCAGCAGCTCTGGACAGGGGAAAGAGACCCAGTACTTC.

The chain carries TRBV6-5 and TRBJ2-5; D gene uncertain. The germline CDR1 and CDR2 sequences are MNHEY and SVGAGI. The CDR3 totals 14 residues. Trimming shortened V by 0 bases and J by 0 bases, and 5 bases separated the two germline ends. The DNA of the CDR3 is TGTGCCAGCAGTTACTCTGGTGACCAAGAGACCCAGTACTTC. This encodes CASSYSGDQETQYF.

This clone has only one observation. This chain joins TRBV5-8 and TRBJ2-1; D tentatively fits TRBD1 or TRBD2 (6 bases each). Trimming left V 6 bases short and J 5 bases short, with 18 bases between. CDR1 and CDR2 from the germline V gene are SGHTS and YDEGEE. The CDR3 is 15 residues long. The CDR3 sequence: CASTRGVSGNNEQFF. The CDR3 nucleotides read TGTGCCAGCACAAGGGGGGTTAGCGGTAACAATGAGCAGTTCTTC.

The chain has TRBV23-1 and TRBJ2-7; D gene uncertain. TRBV23-1 carries the ORF label, with uncertain function. Trimming stripped 6 bases from V and 3 bases from J, with 9 bases between. The CDR3 runs 12 residues. Here the CDR3 reads CASREVDYEQYF. Written as DNA, the CDR3 is TGCGCCAGCAGAGAGGTAGACTACGAGCAGTACTTC.